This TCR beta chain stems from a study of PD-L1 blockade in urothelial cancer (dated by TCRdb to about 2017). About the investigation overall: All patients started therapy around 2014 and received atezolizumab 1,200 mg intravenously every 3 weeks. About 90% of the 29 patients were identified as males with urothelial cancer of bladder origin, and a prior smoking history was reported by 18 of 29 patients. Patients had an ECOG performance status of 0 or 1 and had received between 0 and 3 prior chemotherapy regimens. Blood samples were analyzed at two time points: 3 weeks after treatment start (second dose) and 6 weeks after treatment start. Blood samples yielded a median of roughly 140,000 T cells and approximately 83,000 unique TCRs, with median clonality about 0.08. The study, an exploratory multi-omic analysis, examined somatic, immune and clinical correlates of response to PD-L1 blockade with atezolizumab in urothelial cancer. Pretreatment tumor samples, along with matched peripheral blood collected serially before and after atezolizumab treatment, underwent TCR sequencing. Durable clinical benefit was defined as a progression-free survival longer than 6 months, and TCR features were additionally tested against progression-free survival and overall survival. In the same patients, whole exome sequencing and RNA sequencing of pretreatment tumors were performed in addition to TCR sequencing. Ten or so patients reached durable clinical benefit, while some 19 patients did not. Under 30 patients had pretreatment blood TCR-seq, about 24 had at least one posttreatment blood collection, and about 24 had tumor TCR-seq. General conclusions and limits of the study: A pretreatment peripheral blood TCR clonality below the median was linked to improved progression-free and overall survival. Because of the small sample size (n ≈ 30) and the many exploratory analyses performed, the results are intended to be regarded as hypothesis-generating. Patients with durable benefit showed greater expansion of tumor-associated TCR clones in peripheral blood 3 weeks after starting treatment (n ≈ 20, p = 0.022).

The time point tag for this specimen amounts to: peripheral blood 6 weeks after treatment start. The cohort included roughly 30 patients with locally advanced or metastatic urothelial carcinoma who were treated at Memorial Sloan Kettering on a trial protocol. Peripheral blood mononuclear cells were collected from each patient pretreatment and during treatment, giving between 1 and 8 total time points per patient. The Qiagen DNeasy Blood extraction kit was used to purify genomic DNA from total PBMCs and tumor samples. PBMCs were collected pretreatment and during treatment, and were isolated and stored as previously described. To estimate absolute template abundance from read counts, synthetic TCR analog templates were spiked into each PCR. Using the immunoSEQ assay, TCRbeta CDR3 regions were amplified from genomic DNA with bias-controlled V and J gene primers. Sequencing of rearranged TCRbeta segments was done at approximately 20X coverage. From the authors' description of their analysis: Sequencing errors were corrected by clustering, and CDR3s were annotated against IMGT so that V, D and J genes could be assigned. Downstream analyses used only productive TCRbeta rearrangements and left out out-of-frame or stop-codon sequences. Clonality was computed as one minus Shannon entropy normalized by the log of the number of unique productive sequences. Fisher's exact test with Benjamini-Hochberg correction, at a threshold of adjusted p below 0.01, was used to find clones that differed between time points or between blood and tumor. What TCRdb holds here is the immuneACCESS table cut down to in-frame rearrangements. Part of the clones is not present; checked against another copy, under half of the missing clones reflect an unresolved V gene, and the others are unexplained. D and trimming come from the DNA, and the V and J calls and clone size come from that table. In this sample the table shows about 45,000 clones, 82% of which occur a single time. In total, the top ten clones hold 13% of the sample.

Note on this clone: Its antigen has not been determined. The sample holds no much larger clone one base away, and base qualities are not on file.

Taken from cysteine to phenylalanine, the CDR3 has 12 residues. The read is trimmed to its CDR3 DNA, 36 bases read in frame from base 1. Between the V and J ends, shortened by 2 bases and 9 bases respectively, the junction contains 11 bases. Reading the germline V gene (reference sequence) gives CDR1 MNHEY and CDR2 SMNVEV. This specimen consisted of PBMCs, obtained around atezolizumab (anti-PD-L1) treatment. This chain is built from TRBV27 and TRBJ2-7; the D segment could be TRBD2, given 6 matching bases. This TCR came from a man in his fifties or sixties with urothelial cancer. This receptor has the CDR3 CASSLMGGRQYF. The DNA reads TGTGCCAGCAGTTTAATGGGGGGAAGGCAGTACTTC.